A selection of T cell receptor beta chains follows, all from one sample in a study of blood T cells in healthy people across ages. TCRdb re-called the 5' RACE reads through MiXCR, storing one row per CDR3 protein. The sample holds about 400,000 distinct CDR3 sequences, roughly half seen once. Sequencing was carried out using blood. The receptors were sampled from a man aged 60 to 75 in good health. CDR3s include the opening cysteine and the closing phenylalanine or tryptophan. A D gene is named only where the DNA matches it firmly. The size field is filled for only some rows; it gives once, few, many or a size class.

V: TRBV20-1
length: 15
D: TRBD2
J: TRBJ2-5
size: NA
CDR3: CSASDSGRVGETQYF
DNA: TGCAGTGCTTCAGATAGCGGGAGAGTAGGAGAGACCCAGTACTTC

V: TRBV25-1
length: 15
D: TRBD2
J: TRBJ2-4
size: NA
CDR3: CAGSTSGGGKNIQYF
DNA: TGTGCCGGCAGTACTAGCGGGGGTGGCAAAAACATTCAGTACTTC

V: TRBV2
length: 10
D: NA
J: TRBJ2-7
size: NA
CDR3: CASKEYEQYF
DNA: TGTGCCAGCAAGGAGTACGAGCAGTACTTC

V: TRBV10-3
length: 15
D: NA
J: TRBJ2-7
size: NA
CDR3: CAISRSETSSYEQYF
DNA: TGTGCCATCAGTCGCAGTGAAACCAGCTCCTACGAGCAGTACTTC

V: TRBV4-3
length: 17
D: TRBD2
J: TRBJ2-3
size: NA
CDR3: CASSQGGAGGGTDTQYF
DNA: TGCGCCAGCAGCCAAGGGGGTGCGGGAGGAGGCACAGATACGCAGTATTTT

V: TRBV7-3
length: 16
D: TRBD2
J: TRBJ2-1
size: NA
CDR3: CASSPAGTSRYNEQFF
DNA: TGTGCCAGCAGCCCAGCAGGGACTAGCAGATACAATGAGCAGTTCTTC

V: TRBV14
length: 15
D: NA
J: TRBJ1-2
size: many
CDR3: CASSQDFGSNYGYTF
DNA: TGTGCCAGCAGCCAAGATTTCGGCTCTAACTATGGCTACACCTTC

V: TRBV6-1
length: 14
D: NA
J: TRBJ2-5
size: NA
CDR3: CASTQSLGSETQYF
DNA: TGTGCCAGCACTCAAAGTCTGGGGTCCGAGACCCAGTACTTC

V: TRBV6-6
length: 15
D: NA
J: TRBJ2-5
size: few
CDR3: CASSRPGRDGNEQYF
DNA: TGTGCCAGCAGCCGCCCCGGGAGAGACGGGAATGAGCAGTACTTC

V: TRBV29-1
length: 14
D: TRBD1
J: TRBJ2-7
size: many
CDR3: CSVGGTGGIYEQYF
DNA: TGCAGCGTCGGTGGGACAGGGGGCATCTACGAGCAGTACTTC

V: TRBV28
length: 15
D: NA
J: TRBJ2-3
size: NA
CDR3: CASRPGQRSTDTQYF
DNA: TGTGCCAGCAGACCTGGACAGCGAAGCACAGATACGCAGTATTTT

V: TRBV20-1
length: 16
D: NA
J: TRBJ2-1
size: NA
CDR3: CSANDVLLSSYNEQFF
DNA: TGCAGTGCCAACGATGTCCTCTTGAGCTCCTACAATGAGCAGTTCTTC

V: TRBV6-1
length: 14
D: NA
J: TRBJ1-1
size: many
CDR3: CASSPLTGSTEAFF
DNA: TGTGCCAGCAGTCCATTGACGGGGAGCACTGAAGCTTTCTTT

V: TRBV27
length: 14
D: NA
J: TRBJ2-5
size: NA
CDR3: CASSLNRVVETQYF
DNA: TGTGCCAGCAGTTTGAACAGGGTTGTGGAGACCCAGTACTTC

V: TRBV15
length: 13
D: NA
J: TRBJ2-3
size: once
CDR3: CATSSRDPDTQYF
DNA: TGTGCCACCAGCAGTCGGGACCCAGATACGCAGTATTTT

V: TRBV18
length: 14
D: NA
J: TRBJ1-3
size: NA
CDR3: CASSPKRTGNTIYF
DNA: TGTGCCAGCTCACCGAAACGAACTGGAAACACCATATATTTT

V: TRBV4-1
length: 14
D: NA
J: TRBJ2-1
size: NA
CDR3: CASSPTSTYNEQFF
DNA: TGCGCCAGCAGCCCAACCAGTACCTACAATGAGCAGTTCTTC

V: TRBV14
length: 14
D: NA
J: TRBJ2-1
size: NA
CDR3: CASRDRDPLDEQFF
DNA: TGTGCCAGCAGGGACCGGGACCCCCTGGATGAGCAGTTCTTC

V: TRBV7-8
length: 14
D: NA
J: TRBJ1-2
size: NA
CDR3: CASSLDGLVYGYTF
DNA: TGTGCCAGCAGCTTAGACGGCCTTGTCTATGGCTACACCTTC

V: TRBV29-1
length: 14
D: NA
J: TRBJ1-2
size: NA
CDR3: CSVDQLATNYGYTF
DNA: TGCAGCGTTGATCAATTGGCCACCAACTATGGCTACACCTTC

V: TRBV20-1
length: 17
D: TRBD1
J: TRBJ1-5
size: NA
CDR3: CSANRPGTETSNQPQHF
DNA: TGCAGTGCTAACAGACCCGGGACAGAGACTAGCAATCAGCCCCAGCATTTT

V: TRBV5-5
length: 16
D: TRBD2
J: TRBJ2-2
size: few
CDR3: CASSLAAGAYSGELFF
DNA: TGTGCCAGCAGCTTGGCTGCGGGAGCTTATTCCGGGGAGCTGTTTTTT

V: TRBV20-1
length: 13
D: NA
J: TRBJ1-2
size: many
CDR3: CSARDRLTGGYTF
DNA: TGCAGTGCTAGAGACAGGTTAACGGGCGGCTACACCTTC

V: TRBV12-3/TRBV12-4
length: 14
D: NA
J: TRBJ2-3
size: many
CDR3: CASSLVRKSDTQYF
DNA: TGTGCCAGCAGTTTAGTCCGCAAATCAGATACGCAGTATTTT

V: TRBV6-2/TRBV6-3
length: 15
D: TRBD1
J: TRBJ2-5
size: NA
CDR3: CASSYEDRVGETQYF
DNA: TGTGCCAGCAGTTACGAAGACAGGGTGGGAGAGACCCAGTACTTC

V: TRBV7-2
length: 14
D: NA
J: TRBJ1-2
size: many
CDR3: CASSLGGFNSGYTF
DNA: TGTGCCAGCAGCTTAGGTGGTTTTAACTCGGGCTACACCTTC

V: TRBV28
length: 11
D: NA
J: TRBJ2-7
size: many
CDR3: CASGDWGEQYF
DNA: TGTGCCAGCGGAGACTGGGGGGAGCAGTACTTC

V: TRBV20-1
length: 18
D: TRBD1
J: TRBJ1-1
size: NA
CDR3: CSARDKDRGRGLNTEAFF
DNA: TGCAGTGCTAGAGATAAGGACAGGGGAAGGGGGTTGAACACTGAAGCTTTCTTT

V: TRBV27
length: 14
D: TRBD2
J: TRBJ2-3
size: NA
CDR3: CATGGGWSTDTQYF
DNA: TGTGCCACCGGGGGAGGGTGGAGCACAGATACGCAGTATTTT

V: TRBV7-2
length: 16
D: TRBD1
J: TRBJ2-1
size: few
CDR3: CASSLGQGRTYNEQFF
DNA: TGTGCCAGCAGCTTAGGACAGGGGAGGACCTACAATGAGCAGTTCTTC

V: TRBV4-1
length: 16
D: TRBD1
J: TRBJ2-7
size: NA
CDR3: CASSQAWTGASYEQYF
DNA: TGCGCCAGCAGCCAAGCTTGGACAGGGGCGTCCTACGAGCAGTACTTC

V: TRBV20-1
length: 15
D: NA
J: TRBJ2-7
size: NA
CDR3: CSAPPAGRDGYEQYF
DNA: TGCAGTGCTCCACCCGCCGGGCGGGACGGCTACGAGCAGTACTTC

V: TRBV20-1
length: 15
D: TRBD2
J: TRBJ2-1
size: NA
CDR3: CSGEGTPGGYNEQFF
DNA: TGCAGTGGGGAGGGTACTCCGGGAGGCTACAATGAGCAGTTCTTC

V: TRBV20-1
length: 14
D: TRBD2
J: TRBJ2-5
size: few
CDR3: CSAPSLAGGGTQYF
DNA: TGCAGTGCGCCCTCGCTAGCGGGAGGTGGGACCCAGTACTTC

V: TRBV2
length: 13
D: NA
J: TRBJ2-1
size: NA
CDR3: CASSVAVYNEQFF
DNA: TGTGCCAGCAGTGTCGCAGTTTACAATGAGCAGTTCTTC

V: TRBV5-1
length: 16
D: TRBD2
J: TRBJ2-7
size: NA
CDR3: CASSLVLQGGPYEQYF
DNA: TGCGCCAGCAGCTTGGTTCTGCAGGGAGGGCCCTACGAGCAGTACTTC

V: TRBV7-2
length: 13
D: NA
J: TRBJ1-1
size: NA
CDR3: CASSLSIATEAFF
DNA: TGTGCCAGCAGCTTAAGTATCGCCACTGAAGCTTTCTTT

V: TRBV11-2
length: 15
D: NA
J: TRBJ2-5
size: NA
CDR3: CASSLSLGVGETQYF
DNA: TGTGCCAGCAGCTTGTCGTTGGGGGTAGGAGAGACCCAGTACTTC

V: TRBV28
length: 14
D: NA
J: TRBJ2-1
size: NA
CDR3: CASNRGHPSGTQFF
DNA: TGTGCCAGCAACCGCGGACACCCCAGTGGGACCCAGTTCTTC

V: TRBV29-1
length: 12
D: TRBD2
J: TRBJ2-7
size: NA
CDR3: CSVDTSGTEQYF
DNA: TGCAGCGTTGATACTAGCGGGACCGAGCAGTACTTC

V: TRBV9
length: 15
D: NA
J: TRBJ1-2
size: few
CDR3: CASSAGRVANYGYTF
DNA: TGTGCCAGCAGCGCTGGACGGGTAGCTAACTATGGCTACACCTTC

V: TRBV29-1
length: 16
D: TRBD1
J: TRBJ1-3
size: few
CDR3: CSVEGTGALGGNTIYF
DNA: TGCAGCGTTGAAGGAACAGGGGCTTTGGGTGGAAACACCATATATTTT

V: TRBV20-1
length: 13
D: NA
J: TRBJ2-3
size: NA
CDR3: CSARVSAQGTQYF
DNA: TGCAGTGCTAGGGTCAGCGCGCAAGGTACGCAGTATTTT

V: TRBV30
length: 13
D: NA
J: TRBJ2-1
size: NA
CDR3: CAWSRGDYNEQFF
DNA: TGTGCCTGGAGTAGGGGGGACTACAATGAGCAGTTCTTC

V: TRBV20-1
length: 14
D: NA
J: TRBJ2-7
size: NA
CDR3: CSVSKGGNSYEQYF
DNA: TGCAGTGTGTCAAAAGGGGGAAACTCCTACGAGCAGTACTTC

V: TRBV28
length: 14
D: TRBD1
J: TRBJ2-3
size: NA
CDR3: CASRETGARDTQYF
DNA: TGTGCCAGCAGGGAGACAGGGGCCAGAGATACGCAGTATTTT

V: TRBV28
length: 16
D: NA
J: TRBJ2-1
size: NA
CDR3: CATPDRVELAGNEQFF
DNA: TGTGCCACCCCGGACAGGGTAGAGCTAGCGGGGAATGAGCAGTTCTTC

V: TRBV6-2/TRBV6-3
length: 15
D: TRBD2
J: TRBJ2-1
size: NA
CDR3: CASSSGLAGNNEQFF
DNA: TGTGCCAGCAGTTCCGGACTAGCGGGAAACAATGAGCAGTTCTTC

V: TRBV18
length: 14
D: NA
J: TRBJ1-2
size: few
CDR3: CASSDRRGLGGYTF
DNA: TGTGCCAGCTCAGATCGACGGGGGCTTGGTGGCTACACCTTC

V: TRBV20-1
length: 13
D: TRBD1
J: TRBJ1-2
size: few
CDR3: CSAPRQGTIGYTF
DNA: TGCAGTGCGCCCCGACAGGGAACAATAGGCTACACCTTC

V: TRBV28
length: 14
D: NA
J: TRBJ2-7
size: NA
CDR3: CASSTTRTSYEQYF
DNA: TGTGCCAGCAGCACGACACGGACGTCCTACGAGCAGTACTTC

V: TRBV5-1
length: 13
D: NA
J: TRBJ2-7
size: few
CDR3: CASSLAPEGEQYF
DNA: TGCGCCAGCAGCTTGGCCCCAGAAGGCGAGCAGTACTTC

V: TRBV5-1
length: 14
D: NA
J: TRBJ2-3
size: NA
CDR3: CASSVPGASDTQYF
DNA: TGCGCCAGCAGCGTGCCGGGGGCATCAGATACGCAGTATTTT

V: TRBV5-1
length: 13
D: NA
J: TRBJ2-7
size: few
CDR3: CASSPDVPYEQYF
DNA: TGCGCCAGCAGCCCGGACGTACCCTACGAGCAGTACTTC

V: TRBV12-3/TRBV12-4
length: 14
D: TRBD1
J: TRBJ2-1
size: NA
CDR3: CASTRGQGANEQFF
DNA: TGTGCCAGCACCCGTGGGCAGGGGGCCAATGAGCAGTTCTTC

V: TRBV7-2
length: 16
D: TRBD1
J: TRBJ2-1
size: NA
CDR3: CASSSGTGLIGNEQFF
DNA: TGTGCCAGCAGCTCCGGGACAGGTTTGATCGGCAATGAGCAGTTCTTC

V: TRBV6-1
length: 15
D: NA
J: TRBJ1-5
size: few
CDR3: CASSGGRTGNQPQHF
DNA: TGTGCCAGCAGTGGTGGGAGAACGGGCAATCAGCCCCAGCATTTT

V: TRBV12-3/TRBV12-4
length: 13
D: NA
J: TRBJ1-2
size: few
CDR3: CASNLGGRRGYTF
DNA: TGTGCCAGCAACCTAGGGGGGAGGAGAGGCTACACCTTC